This T cell receptor beta chain was retrieved from a study of blood T cell repertoires in COVID-19. Study-level information: The United States, Italy and Spain provided the acute and convalescent COVID-19 samples.

Per the authors' pipeline: Reference gene primer amplification yielded estimated nucleated cell counts. Clones were sequenced by immunoSEQ multiplex PCR, and TCRdb holds only the in-frame ones, with some missing. D and trimming come from the DNA, and the V and J calls and clone size come from that table. The sample carries fewer than 300,000 clones, approximately 77% recorded once. The CDR3 extends over 12 amino acids. V lost 3 bases, J lost 5 bases, and 0 bases stayed unmatched. Germline CDR1 GTSNPN, CDR2 SVGIG (reference sequence). This rearrangement joins TRBV30 to TRBJ1-1; 10 nucleotides match TRBD1. The sample was peripheral blood. The sequence came from a woman under 30 with acute or convalescent COVID-19. The CDR3 here is CAWRGQGTEAFF. CDR3 coding DNA: TGTGCCTGGAGGGGACAGGGGACTGAAGCTTTCTTT.